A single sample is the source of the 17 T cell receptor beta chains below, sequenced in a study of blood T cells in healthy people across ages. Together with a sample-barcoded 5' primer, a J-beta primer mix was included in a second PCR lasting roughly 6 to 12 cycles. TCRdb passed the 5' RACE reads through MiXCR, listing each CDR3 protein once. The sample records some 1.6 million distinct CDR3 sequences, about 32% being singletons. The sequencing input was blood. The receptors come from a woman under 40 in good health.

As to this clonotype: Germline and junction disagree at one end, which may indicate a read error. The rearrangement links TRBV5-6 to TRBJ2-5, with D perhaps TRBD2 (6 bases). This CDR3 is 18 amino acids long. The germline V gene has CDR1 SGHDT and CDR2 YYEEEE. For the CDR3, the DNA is TGTGCCAGCAGCTTAGATATCCGATCGGGGGAAAGACAAGAGACCCAGTACTTT. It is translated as CASSLDIRSGERQETQYF.

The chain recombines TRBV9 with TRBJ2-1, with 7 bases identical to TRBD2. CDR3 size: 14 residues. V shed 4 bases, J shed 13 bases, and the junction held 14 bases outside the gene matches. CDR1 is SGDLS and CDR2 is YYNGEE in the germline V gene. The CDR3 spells CASSPPQGGIPQFF. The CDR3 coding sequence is TGTGCCAGCAGCCCTCCTCAGGGAGGGATTCCTCAGTTCTTC.

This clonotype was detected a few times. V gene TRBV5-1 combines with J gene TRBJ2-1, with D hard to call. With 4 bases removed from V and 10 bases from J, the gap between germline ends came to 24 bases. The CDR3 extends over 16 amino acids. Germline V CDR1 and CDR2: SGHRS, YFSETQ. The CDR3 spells CASSPLGHTNSREQFF. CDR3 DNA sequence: TGCGCCAGCAGCCCTCTAGGTCACACAAACTCTCGGGAGCAGTTCTTC.

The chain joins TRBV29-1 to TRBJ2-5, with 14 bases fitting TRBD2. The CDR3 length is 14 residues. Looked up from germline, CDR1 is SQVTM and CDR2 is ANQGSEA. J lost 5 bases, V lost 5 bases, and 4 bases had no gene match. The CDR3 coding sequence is TGCAGCGTTTTCGGGACTAGCGGGAGTGAGACCCAGTACTTC. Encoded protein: CSVFGTSGSETQYF.

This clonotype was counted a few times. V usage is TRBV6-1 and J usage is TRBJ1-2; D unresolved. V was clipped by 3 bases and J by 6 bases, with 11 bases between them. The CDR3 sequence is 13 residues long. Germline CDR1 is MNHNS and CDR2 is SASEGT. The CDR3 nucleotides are TGTGCCAGCAGTGAGGGAGCAAGCCATGGCTACACCTTC. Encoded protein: CASSEGASHGYTF.

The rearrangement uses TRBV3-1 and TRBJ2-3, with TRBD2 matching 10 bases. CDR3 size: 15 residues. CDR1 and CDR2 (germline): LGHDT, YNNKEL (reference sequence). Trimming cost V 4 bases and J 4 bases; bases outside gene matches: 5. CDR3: CASSPPGLASDTQYF. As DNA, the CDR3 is TGTGCCAGCAGCCCACCGGGACTAGCGTCAGATACGCAGTATTTT.

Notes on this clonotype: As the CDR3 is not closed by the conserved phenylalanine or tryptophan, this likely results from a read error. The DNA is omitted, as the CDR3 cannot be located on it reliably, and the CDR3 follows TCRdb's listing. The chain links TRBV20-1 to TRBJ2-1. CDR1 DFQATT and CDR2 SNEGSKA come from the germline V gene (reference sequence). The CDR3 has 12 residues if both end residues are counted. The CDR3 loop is CSARDPAVGGFV.

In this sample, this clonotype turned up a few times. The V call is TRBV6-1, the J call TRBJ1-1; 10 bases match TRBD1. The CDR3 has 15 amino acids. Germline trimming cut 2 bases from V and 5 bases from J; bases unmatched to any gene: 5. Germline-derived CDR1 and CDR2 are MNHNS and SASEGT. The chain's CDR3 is CASSETGTGETEAFF. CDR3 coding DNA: TGTGCCAGCAGTGAAACCGGGACAGGGGAAACTGAAGCTTTCTTT.

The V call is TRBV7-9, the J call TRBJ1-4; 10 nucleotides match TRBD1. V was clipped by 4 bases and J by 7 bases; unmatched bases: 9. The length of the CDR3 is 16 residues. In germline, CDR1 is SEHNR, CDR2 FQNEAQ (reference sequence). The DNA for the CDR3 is TGTGCCAGCAGCTCGACACCGGGACAGGGGAGTGAAAAACTGTTTTTT. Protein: CASSSTPGQGSEKLFF.

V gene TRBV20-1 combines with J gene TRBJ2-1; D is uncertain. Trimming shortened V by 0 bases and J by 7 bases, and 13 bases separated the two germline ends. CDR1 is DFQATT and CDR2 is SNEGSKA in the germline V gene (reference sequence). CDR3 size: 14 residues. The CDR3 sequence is CSAREVWVENEQFF. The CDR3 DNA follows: TGCAGTGCTAGAGAGGTTTGGGTAGAGAATGAGCAGTTCTTC.

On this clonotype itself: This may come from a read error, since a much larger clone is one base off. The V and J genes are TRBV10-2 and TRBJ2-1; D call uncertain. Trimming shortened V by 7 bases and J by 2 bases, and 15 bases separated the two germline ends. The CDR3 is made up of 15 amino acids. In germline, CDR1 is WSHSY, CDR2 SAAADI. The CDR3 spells CASNQGSLAYNEQFF. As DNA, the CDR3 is TGCGCCAGCAACCAAGGGTCCCTCGCCTACAATGAGCAGTTCTTC.

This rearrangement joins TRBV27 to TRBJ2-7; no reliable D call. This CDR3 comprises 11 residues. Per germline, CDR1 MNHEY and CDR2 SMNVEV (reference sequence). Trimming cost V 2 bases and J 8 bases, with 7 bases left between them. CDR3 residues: CASSLISQQYF. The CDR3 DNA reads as TGTGCCAGCAGTTTAATTAGTCAGCAGTACTTC.

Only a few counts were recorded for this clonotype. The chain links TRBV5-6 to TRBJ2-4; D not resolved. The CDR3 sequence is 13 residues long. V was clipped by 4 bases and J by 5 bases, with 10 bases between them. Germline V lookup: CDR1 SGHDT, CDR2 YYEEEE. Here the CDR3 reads CASSADMENIQYF. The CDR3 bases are TGTGCCAGCAGCGCTGACATGGAAAACATTCAGTACTTC. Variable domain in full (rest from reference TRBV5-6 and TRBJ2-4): DAGVTQSPTHLIKTRGQQVTLRCSPKSGHDTVSWYQQALGQGPQFIFQYYEEEERQRGNFPDRFSGHQFPNYSSELNVNALLLGDSALYLCASSADMENIQYFGAGTRLSVL.

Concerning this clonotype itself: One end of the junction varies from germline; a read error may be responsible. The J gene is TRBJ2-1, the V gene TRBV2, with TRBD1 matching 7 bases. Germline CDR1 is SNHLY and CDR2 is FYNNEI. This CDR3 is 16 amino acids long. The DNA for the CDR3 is TGTGCCAGCAGTACCCACAGGGGAAGCTCCCACAATGAGCAGTTCTTC. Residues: CASSTHRGSSHNEQFF.

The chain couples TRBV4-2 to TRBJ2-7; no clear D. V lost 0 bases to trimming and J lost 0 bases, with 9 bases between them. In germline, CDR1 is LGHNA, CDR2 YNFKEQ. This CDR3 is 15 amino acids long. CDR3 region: CASSQDDGTSYEQYF. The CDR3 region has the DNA TGTGCCAGCAGCCAAGATGACGGAACCTCCTACGAGCAGTACTTC.

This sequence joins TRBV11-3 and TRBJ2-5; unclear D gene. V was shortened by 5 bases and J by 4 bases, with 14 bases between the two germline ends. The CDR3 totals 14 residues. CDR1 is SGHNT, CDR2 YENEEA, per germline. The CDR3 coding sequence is TGTGCCAGCAGCCCCGGGTCAGACGGAGAGACCCAGTACTTC. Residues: CASSPGSDGETQYF. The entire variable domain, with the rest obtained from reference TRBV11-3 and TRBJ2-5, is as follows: EAGVVQSPRYKIIEKKQPVAFWCNPISGHNTLYWYLQNLGQGPELLIRYENEEAVDDSQLPKDRFSAERLKGVDSTLKIQPAELGDSAVYLCASSPGSDGETQYFGPGTRLLVL.

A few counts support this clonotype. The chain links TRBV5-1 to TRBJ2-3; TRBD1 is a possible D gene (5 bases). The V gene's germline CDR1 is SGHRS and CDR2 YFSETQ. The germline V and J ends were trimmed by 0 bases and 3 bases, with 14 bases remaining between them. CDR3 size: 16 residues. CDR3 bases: TGCGCCAGCAGCTTGGCCCTGACAGAATTAACAGATACGCAGTATTTT. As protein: CASSLALTELTDTQYF.